Described below is a single TCR beta chain sequence and its context. What it binds is not known. By phenotype, naive CD8+ T cells were CD45RO-CCR7+CD27+CD95-. The data derive from a study of CXCR3-negative and CXCR3-positive naive CD8 T cells. Findings and limits, study-wide: More hydrophobic TRB CDR3s occurred in CXCR3-positive than in CXCR3-negative naive cells.

In preparing the TRB cDNA libraries, 5' RACE with UMI labels was used. TCRdb reworked the 5' RACE reads into one entry per CDR3 protein, no DNA. The sample totals around 63,000 distinct CDR3 sequences. This CDR3 is built from 13 residues. The germline V gene encodes CDR1 SEHNR and CDR2 FQNEAQ (reference sequence). The chain combines TRBV7-9 with TRBJ1-1. This clonotype was obtained from a human donor in good health. Some clones in this sample may be carry-over from other donors' samples. The sample taken for sequencing was naive CXCR3+ CD8+ T cells from blood. Subset described: CD45RO-CCR7+CD27+CD95- naive CD8+ T cells expressing CXCR3 (TNR3+). CDR3 residues: CASSLYVDTEAFF.